Shown below are 3 T cell receptor beta chains from a single sample sequenced in a study of early T cells in non-severe SARS-CoV-2 infection. TCRdb recomputed calls from the 5' RACE reads with MiXCR, one row per CDR3 protein. Of some 37,000 distinct CDR3 sequences in the sample, approximately 8.9% were seen once. Sequenced sample: whole blood. Every receptor here comes from an adult who was a healthcare worker with PCR-confirmed SARS-CoV-2 infection or an uninfected control (not recorded which).

Many counts were recorded for this clonotype. CDR3 amino acids: CSARAGGLYEQYF. DNA for the CDR3: TGCAGTGCTAGGGCGGGGGGCCTCTACGAGCAGTACTTC. V gene TRBV20-1 combines with J gene TRBJ2-7; 8 bases fit TRBD2. Germline-derived CDR1 and CDR2 are DFQATT and SNEGSKA (reference sequence). The CDR3 is 13 residues long. V gave up 3 bases and J gave up 3 bases; unmatched junction bases: 4.

This clonotype was recorded many times. The genes are TRBV18 and TRBJ2-1; D gene uncertain. Per the germline V gene, CDR1 is KGHSH and CDR2 is LQKENI. This CDR3 is built from 15 residues. The V gene lost 1 base and the J gene lost 8 bases, with 15 bases spanning the gap. CDR3 amino acids: CASSPQPTQVDEQFF. CDR3 nucleotide sequence: TGTGCCAGCTCACCACAACCTACTCAGGTGGATGAGCAGTTCTTC.

This clonotype was observed at least ten times. DNA of the CDR3: TGTGCCACCTGGACAGGGAACACCGGGGAGCTGTTTTTT. Its protein is CATWTGNTGELFF. The chain is built from TRBV28 and TRBJ2-2; TRBD1 matches at 7 bases. The V gene end was trimmed by 10 bases and the J gene end by 1 base; junction bases not matched to a gene: 3. This CDR3 has 13 amino acids. Germline CDR1 and CDR2: MDHEN and SYDVKM.